The clone carrying this T cell receptor beta chain came up many times. Trimming stripped 2 bases from V and 1 base from J, with 5 bases between. Per the germline V gene, CDR1 is SEHNR and CDR2 is FQNEAQ (reference sequence). The CDR3 is 13 amino acids. The record originates from a study of T-cell reconstitution after alpha-beta-depleted transplantation in children. The authors prepared the TCRbeta library with unique molecular identifiers. One entry per CDR3 protein, called by TCRdb with MiXCR from the PCR reads. Seen here are 300,000 to 400,000 distinct CDR3 sequences, about an eighth observed once, and the top ten hold about 4%.

The rearrangement uses TRBV7-9 and TRBJ1-1, with D uncertain. The TCR comes from a human donor who donated a stem cell graft to a child with Fanconi anemia. The sequencing here drew on PBMCs, taken from the stem cell graft. CDR3 coding DNA: TGTGCCAGCAGCTTACCTCCGAACACTGAAGCTTTCTTT. This codes for CASSLPPNTEAFF.